This T cell receptor (beta chain) was sequenced in a study of blood T cells in healthy people across ages. Findings and caveats of the study: Investigators viewed diversity estimates from one million T cells as underestimates, the study reported. With age, beta diversity per million T cells declined roughly linearly, significantly by 30 to 40. Unsorted PBMC input precluded a conclusive naive versus antigen-experienced comparison.

A second PCR, run for about 7 to 11 cycles, used a sample-barcoded 5' primer plus a J-beta primer mix. In TCRdb, the 5' RACE reads were re-called with MiXCR into one record per CDR3 protein. The repertoire consists of around 940,000 distinct CDR3 sequences, with 51% occurring once and the leading ten covering around 21%. Points on this clonotype: Its antigen is not known.

This TCR came from a woman aged 60-70 years in good health. Source material: blood.

As DNA, the CDR3 is TGTGCCAGCAGTTTACAAGACAGGGGGCTCGTCTACACCTTC. Translating gives CASSLQDRGLVYTF. The chain is built from TRBV28 and TRBJ1-2; 10 nucleotides line up with TRBD1. CDR3 length equals 14 residues. Germline V lookup: CDR1 MDHEN, CDR2 SYDVKM. The trim removed 2 bases at V and 10 bases at J, leaving 7 bases unmatched.